Sequencing of this T cell receptor beta chain was carried out in a study of blood T cell repertoires in COVID-19. Looking at the study overall: Nucleic acid was either cDNA or gDNA, and it came from T cells, B-cell-depleted T cells, or PBMCs.

As originally analysed: Researchers report that nucleated cell counts were estimated from reference gene primer amplification. This table comes from immunoSEQ multiplex PCR, and its TCRdb copy is limited to in-frame clones, with some not included. V and J calls plus clone size are reproduced from that table; the DNA served to infer D and trimming. The repertoire holds roughly 99,000 clones, with 60% to 85% as singletons. The sequence derives from a man in his 70s with acute or convalescent COVID-19. The sequencing sample was made of peripheral blood.

The CDR3 coding sequence is TGTGCCAGCACCAGGATAACTGGAAACACCATATATTTT. Its translation is CASTRITGNTIYF. V is TRBV7-8 and J is TRBJ1-3; D is unclear. This CDR3 has 13 amino acids. Germline CDR1 is SGHVS and CDR2 is FQNEAQ. Trimming left V 7 bases short and J 2 bases short, with 9 bases between. Complete variable domain (other parts from reference TRBV7-8 and TRBJ1-3): GAGVSQSPRYKVAKRGQDVALRCDPISGHVSLFWYQQALGQGPEFLTYFQNEAQLDKSGLPSDRFFAERPEGSVSTLKIQRTQQEDSAVYLCASTRITGNTIYFGEGSWLTVV.